The clone carrying this T cell receptor (beta chain) was picked up a small number of times. What it binds is unknown. Processing was applied to graft tissue in order to liberate intraepithelial and lamina propria lymphocytes. Clones were read by immunoSEQ multiplex PCR, and TCRdb kept only the in-frame ones, dropping some. The sample lists about 16,000 clones, 75% to 85% occurring once. This sample was included in a study of graft-versus-host responses after intestinal transplantation. General observations from the study: Recipient marrow contained GvH clones, some of which appeared first in ileum or blood.

Sequenced material: ileum tissue, taken 104 days after intestinal transplant. The receptor was derived from a human patient who received an intestinal transplant, so some T cells may come from the graft donor.

CDR3 nucleotides: TGTGCCTGGAGTATGTCCGGGACTAGCACTGAGCAGTTCTTC. It translates to CAWSMSGTSTEQFF. The chain recombines TRBV30 with TRBJ2-1; 9 bases are a match to TRBD2. The V segment lost 2 bases and the J segment 9 bases; nucleotides outside the gene matches: 8. Germline values: CDR1 GTSNPN, CDR2 SVGIG (reference sequence). The CDR3 covers 14 residues.